Below, 25 T cell receptor beta chains from the same sample are listed, as sequenced in a study of cytomegalovirus exposure and HLA in healthy donors (dated by TCRdb to 2015 to 2018). Preparation of the library involved the immunoSEQ multiplex PCR assay. The multiplex PCR relied on a mix of 60 forward primers for TCR Vbeta segments and 13 reverse primers for TCR Jbeta segments. Sourced from immuneACCESS, this table was stored by TCRdb with only in-frame sequences that have V and J called. A share of the clones is absent; for the studies checked, an unresolved V gene accounts for under half, and the remainder has no known explanation. The table kept for this sample lists about 130,000 clones. Under 3.5% of the sample is in the top ten clones. Sequenced input: PBMCs. These receptors were taken from a man aged 30-40 years in good health and CMV-seronegative.

The chain couples TRBV28 to TRBJ1-1, with D perhaps TRBD1 (6 bases). This CDR3 is built from 14 residues. Trimming pared 6 bases from V and 5 bases from J, leaving 16 bases between. CDR1 and CDR2 from the germline V gene are MDHEN and SYDVKM. The CDR3 is CASSPVRGETEAFF. DNA of the CDR3: TGTGCCAGCAGCCCAGTCAGGGGTGAGACTGAAGCTTTCTTT.

The CDR3 is CASSLRTGNYGYTF. The CDR3 bases are TGTGCCAGCAGCCTCCGGACAGGGAACTATGGCTACACCTTC. V and J are TRBV6-5 and TRBJ1-2; 8 nucleotides agree with TRBD1. The trim removed 6 bases at V and 2 bases at J, leaving 5 bases unmatched. CDR1 MNHEY and CDR2 SVGAGI come from the germline V gene. The CDR3 consists of 14 residues.

CDR3 sequence: CASSHYSGISYEQYF. Written as DNA, the CDR3 is TGTGCCAGCAGCCATTATAGCGGGATCTCCTACGAGCAGTACTTC. The gene calls are TRBV14 and TRBJ2-7; 8 nucleotides match TRBD2. The trim removed 3 bases at V and 0 bases at J, leaving 4 bases unmatched. Germline V lookup: CDR1 SGHDN, CDR2 FVKESK. The CDR3 totals 15 residues.

The chain recombines TRBV19 with TRBJ2-1, with 7 nucleotides matching TRBD1. Germline V CDR1 and CDR2: LNHDA, SQIVND (reference sequence). Unmatched junction bases numbered 9, after V lost 5 bases and J lost 2 bases. The CDR3 is made up of 16 amino acids. The CDR3 DNA is TGTGCCAGTAGTCGCGACAGGGCGGGCCCCTACAATGAGCAGTTCTTC. It yields the protein CASSRDRAGPYNEQFF. The whole variable domain, filled in from reference TRBV19 and TRBJ2-1, reads DGGITQSPKYLFRKEGQNVTLSCEQNLNHDAMYWYRQDPGQGLRLIYYSQIVNDFQKGDIAEGYSVSREKKESFPLTVTSAQKNPTAFYLCASSRDRAGPYNEQFFGPGTRLTVL.

The chain links TRBV27 to TRBJ1-1; D remains ambiguous. V shed 6 bases and J shed 7 bases, with 18 bases lying between them. The CDR3 is 14 amino acids. Per the germline V gene, CDR1 is MNHEY and CDR2 is SMNVEV (reference sequence). Written as DNA, the CDR3 is TGTGCCAGCAGCACCATGAACACGCAGTTTGAAGCTTTCTTT. This codes for CASSTMNTQFEAFF.

J is TRBJ2-1 and V is TRBV7-7; 7 nucleotides match TRBD2. This CDR3 is built from 14 residues. Germline lookup yields CDR1 SSHAT and CDR2 FNYEAQ (reference sequence). J was trimmed by 7 bases and V by 5 bases; bases with no gene match: 8. The CDR3 here is CASSISGTNNEQFF. The CDR3 nucleotides read TGTGCCAGCAGCATCTCCGGGACTAATAATGAGCAGTTCTTC.

J is TRBJ2-2 and V is TRBV5-1; the D gene is possibly TRBD2 (6 bases). Germline CDR1 is SGHRS and CDR2 is YFSETQ. This CDR3 has 16 amino acids. Trimming took off 4 bases at V and 6 bases at J, with 19 bases between the two ends. The CDR3 loop reads CASSPLGGGGSGELFF. The CDR3, as DNA: TGCGCCAGCAGCCCCCTGGGGGGAGGAGGTTCCGGGGAGCTGTTTTTT.

The CDR3 sequence is CASSLGGTQYF. The CDR3 DNA reads TGTGCCAGCAGCCTAGGCGGGACCCAGTACTTC. The chain couples TRBV11-2 to TRBJ2-5; D is unresolved. V lost 5 bases, J lost 7 bases, and 8 bases lay in between. In germline, CDR1 is SGHAT, CDR2 FQNNGV. This CDR3 has 11 amino acids. The full variable domain, with the rest looked up from reference TRBV11-2 and TRBJ2-5, is EAGVAQSPRYKIIEKRQSVAFWCNPISGHATLYWYQQILGQGPKLLIQFQNNGVVDDSQLPKDRFSAERLKGVDSTLKIQPAKLEDSAVYLCASSLGGTQYFGPGTRLLVL.

V and J are TRBV30 and TRBJ2-1; tentatively, D is TRBD1 (6 bases). The CDR3 runs to 12 residues. Germline V gene data show CDR1 as GTSNPN and CDR2 as SVGIG (reference sequence). Trimming cost V 5 bases and J 5 bases, with 10 bases left between them. For the CDR3, the DNA is TGTGCCTGGGGGGACAACAACAATGAGCAGTTCTTC. Its translation: CAWGDNNNEQFF.

The chain recombines TRBV4-1 with TRBJ2-3; D is unclear. Per the germline V gene, CDR1 is MGHRA and CDR2 is YSYEKL. Trimming cost V 1 base and J 1 base, with 15 bases left between them. CDR3 length equals 17 residues. CDR3 region: CASSQAVVGGGTDTQYF. CDR3 DNA sequence: TGCGCCAGCAGCCAAGCTGTTGTTGGCGGAGGCACAGATACGCAGTATTTT.

V is TRBV19 and J is TRBJ2-1; tentative D call: TRBD2 (6 bases). V lost 1 base to trimming and J lost 8 bases, with 15 bases between them. Looked up from germline, CDR1 is LNHDA and CDR2 is SQIVND (reference sequence). CDR3 size: 15 residues. This CDR3 reads CASSIALFGGDEQFF. CDR3 coding DNA: TGTGCCAGTAGTATAGCCCTGTTCGGGGGAGATGAGCAGTTCTTC.

The gene calls are TRBV7-9 and TRBJ1-1; 7 bases agree with TRBD1. Germline CDR1 is SEHNR and CDR2 is FQNEAQ (reference sequence). The CDR3 spans 16 residues. V shed 6 bases and J 1 base; nucleotides not matched to a gene: 11. CDR3 coding DNA: TGTGCCAGCAGTTCCACCCAGGGGGTGTGGAACACTGAAGCTTTCTTT. This translates into CASSSTQGVWNTEAFF.

CDR3 sequence reads: CASSLGRSGYTF. The CDR3 coding sequence is TGTGCCAGCAGCTTGGGAAGGAGTGGCTACACCTTC. The V and J genes are TRBV5-6 and TRBJ1-2; the D is unclear. The CDR3 contains 12 residues. Germline V gene data show CDR1 as SGHDT and CDR2 as YYEEEE. Deletions cut 0 bases from V and 7 bases from J, with 7 bases between. Combining the CDR3 with reference TRBV5-6 and TRBJ1-2 gives the whole variable domain DAGVTQSPTHLIKTRGQQVTLRCSPKSGHDTVSWYQQALGQGPQFIFQYYEEEERQRGNFPDRFSGHQFPNYSSELNVNALLLGDSALYLCASSLGRSGYTFGSGTRLTVV.

This chain links TRBV13 with TRBJ2-1; a weak D match, TRBD1 (5 bases). The V end was cut by 5 bases, the J end by 4 bases, with 15 bases between. Germline lookup yields CDR1 PRHDT and CDR2 FYEKMQ (reference sequence). The CDR3 length is 15 residues. The CDR3 loop is CASSRKGWMYNEQFF. As DNA, the CDR3 is TGTGCCAGCAGCCGGAAGGGGTGGATGTACAATGAGCAGTTCTTC.

V gene TRBV7-9 combines with J gene TRBJ2-1, with 14 bases that match TRBD2. The CDR3 contains 15 residues. The germline V gene has CDR1 SEHNR and CDR2 FQNEAQ (reference sequence). V trimming: 7 bases; J trimming: 14 bases; junction bases outside the gene matches: 13. The CDR3 here is CASNRLAGGTNTEFF. For the CDR3, the DNA is TGTGCCAGCAACCGACTAGCGGGAGGGACAAATACGGAGTTCTTC.

The chain carries TRBV5-1 and TRBJ2-2; the match to TRBD2 covers 11 bases. V was pared by 0 bases and J by 5 bases, with 3 bases of the junction left unmatched. The CDR3 sequence is 16 residues long. Germline CDR1 SGHRS, CDR2 YFSETQ. CDR3 sequence reads: CASSLESSGRTGELFF. The CDR3 DNA reads TGCGCCAGCAGCTTGGAGTCTAGCGGGAGGACCGGGGAGCTGTTTTTT.

The chain has TRBV29-1 and TRBJ1-1; D not certain. Per the germline V gene, CDR1 is SQVTM and CDR2 is ANQGSEA. The CDR3 is made up of 14 amino acids. Trimming took 5 bases from V and 2 from J, leaving 15 bases between them. The CDR3 DNA reads TGCAGCGTTTTTAGGGAGACTGGAAACACTGAAGCTTTCTTT. Protein: CSVFRETGNTEAFF.

The V call is TRBV28, the J call TRBJ2-7; D possibly corresponds to TRBD2 (5 bases). The CDR3 runs to 14 residues. Trimming took 7 bases from V and 5 from J, leaving 18 bases between them. The germline V gene has CDR1 MDHEN and CDR2 SYDVKM. Written as DNA, the CDR3 is TGTGCCAGCACGCTCGGGGATGGGGAGAACGAGCAGTACTTC. Its translation is CASTLGDGENEQYF.

The V call is TRBV19, the J call TRBJ1-5; 9 nucleotides align to TRBD1. CDR1 is LNHDA and CDR2 is SQIVND in the germline V gene (reference sequence). The CDR3 covers 17 residues. V shed 1 base and J 3 bases; nucleotides not matched to a gene: 7. Here the CDR3 reads CASSIAYRGPDNQPQHF. CDR3 bases: TGTGCCAGTAGTATAGCCTACAGGGGGCCGGACAATCAGCCCCAGCATTTT.

The chain combines TRBV7-8 with TRBJ2-7; 15 bases are shared with TRBD2. The CDR3 runs to 16 residues. Germline CDR1 reads SGHVS; CDR2 reads FQNEAQ. The ends lost 5 bases at V and 3 bases at J; junction bases unmatched: 5. CDR3 amino acids: CASSTGLAGGRYEQYF. CDR3 coding DNA: TGTGCCAGCAGCACCGGACTAGCGGGAGGGCGCTACGAGCAGTACTTC.

This chain connects TRBV19 to TRBJ2-7, with 7 bases identical to TRBD1. This CDR3 contains 14 residues. The germline V gene encodes CDR1 LNHDA and CDR2 SQIVND (reference sequence). The junction had 5 bases not matched to a gene; V was cut back by 4 bases and J by 2 bases. For the CDR3, the DNA is TGTGCCAGTAGTAGAGGGGGCCCAGCCTACGAGCAGTACTTC. Protein sequence: CASSRGGPAYEQYF.

This clone is deemed medium-sized (0.01 to 0.1%) by its frequency. The gene calls are TRBV19 and TRBJ1-5; 7 bases map to TRBD1. This CDR3 has 14 amino acids. CDR1 is LNHDA and CDR2 is SQIVND in the germline V gene (reference sequence). Losses at the gene ends were 7 bases for V and 1 base for J; bases not matched to a gene: 4. The CDR3 DNA follows: TGTGCCAGTACTGGCAGGGGGAGCAATCAGCCCCAGCATTTT. Translation gives CASTGRGSNQPQHF.

The chain couples TRBV28 to TRBJ1-1, with 8 nucleotides matching TRBD1. The CDR3 totals 13 residues. Trimming took 5 bases from V and 5 from J; bases not matched to a gene: 4. From germline, CDR1 is MDHEN and CDR2 SYDVKM. CDR3 sequence (DNA): TGTGCCAGCAGTCTGAACAGGGGGACTGAAGCTTTCTTT. The encoded protein is CASSLNRGTEAFF.

The chain employs TRBV13 and TRBJ2-7; 7 bases match TRBD1. The CDR3 sequence is 14 residues long. Losses at the gene ends were 3 bases for V and 5 bases for J; bases not matched to a gene: 7. The germline gives CDR1 PRHDT, CDR2 FYEKMQ (reference sequence). CDR3 nucleotide sequence: TGTGCCAGCAGCTTCATACAGGGGAACGACGAGCAGTACTTC. Its protein product is CASSFIQGNDEQYF.

V and J are TRBV6-1 and TRBJ2-7; D gene ambiguous. The V gene's germline CDR1 is MNHNS and CDR2 SASEGT. V lost 3 bases and J 0 bases, leaving 15 bases between the germline ends. This CDR3 region has 16 residues. This chain's CDR3 is CASSEFFASSSYEQYF. CDR3 bases: TGTGCCAGCAGTGAGTTTTTCGCGTCTAGCTCCTACGAGCAGTACTTC.